A single sample is the source of the 8 T cell receptor beta chains below, sequenced in a study of blood T cell repertoires in COVID-19. Libraries were prepared by immunoSEQ multiplex PCR; TCRdb keeps only in-frame clonotypes and omits some of them. The table has about 20,000 clones, 85% seen once. The sequenced material came from peripheral blood. The receptors were gathered from a human donor with active COVID-19. The donor label of this sample is uncertain.

The chain has TRBV6-5 and TRBJ1-2; TRBD1 matches 8 bases. Germline assignment: CDR1 MNHEY and CDR2 SVGAGI. CDR3 length equals 15 residues. V was clipped by 5 bases and J by 4 bases; unmatched bases: 9. The CDR3 DNA reads TGTGCCAGCAGTCGCGGCGGACAGGGCACCTATGGCTACACCTTC. As protein: CASSRGGQGTYGYTF.

The chain is built from TRBV5-1 and TRBJ2-5; 7 nucleotides match TRBD2. This CDR3 contains 15 residues. The germline gives CDR1 SGHRS, CDR2 YFSETQ. V shed 0 bases and J 5 bases; nucleotides not matched to a gene: 7. The CDR3 nucleotides read TGCGCCAGCAGCTTGGGCGGGAGAGTAGAGGAGACCCAGTACTTC. Its translation: CASSLGGRVEETQYF. The full variable domain, rest sourced from reference TRBV5-1 and TRBJ2-5, is KAGVTQTPRYLIKTRGQQVTLSCSPISGHRSVSWYQQTPGQGLQFLFEYFSETQRNKGNFPGRFSGRQFSNSRSEMNVSTLELGDSALYLCASSLGGRVEETQYFGPGTRLLVL.

The J gene is TRBJ2-2, the V gene TRBV14, with 11 bases lining up with TRBD2. The CDR3 covers 17 residues. Germline loops: CDR1 SGHDN, CDR2 FVKESK. V lost 3 bases, J lost 6 bases, and 9 bases stayed unmatched. The CDR3 DNA follows: TGTGCCAGCAGCCACAGTCTTAGCGGGAGGGGAGCCGGGGAGCTGTTTTTT. It translates to CASSHSLSGRGAGELFF.

The J gene is TRBJ1-1, the V gene TRBV29-1; the match to TRBD1 covers 8 bases. CDR1 and CDR2 (germline): SQVTM, ANQGSEA. The CDR3 sequence is 14 residues long. Trimming took 6 bases from V and 5 from J; bases not matched to a gene: 11. CDR3 DNA: TGCAGCGTCTCGATAGGACAGGGTGTAACTGAAGCTTTCTTT. This gives the protein CSVSIGQGVTEAFF.

The rearrangement uses TRBV11-3 and TRBJ2-7, with 13 bases identical to TRBD2. Per germline, CDR1 SGHNT and CDR2 YENEEA. There are 17 residues in the CDR3. Trimming removed 5 bases from V and 1 base from J; junction bases left unmatched: 8. CDR3 sequence: CASSKLAGGILSYEQYF. CDR3 in DNA: TGTGCCAGCAGCAAACTAGCGGGAGGGATCCTTTCCTACGAGCAGTACTTC.

The CDR3 DNA reads TGCGCCAGCAGCGTCACAGGGGGTAATGAGCAGTTCTTC. Translation gives CASSVTGGNEQFF. The V gene is TRBV5-1, the J gene TRBJ2-1; TRBD1 matches at 8 bases. Germline CDR1 reads SGHRS; CDR2 reads YFSETQ. CDR3 length: 13 residues. The junction had 4 bases not matched to a gene; V was cut back by 4 bases and J by 7 bases.

The chain links TRBV10-3 to TRBJ2-5; 10 nucleotides align to TRBD2. There are 15 residues in the CDR3. The germline CDR1 and CDR2 sequences are ENHRY and SYGVKD. V was pared by 4 bases and J by 4 bases, with 6 bases of the junction left unmatched. The CDR3 nucleotides read TGTGCCATCAGTGGCACCGGGACTAGCGCAGAGACCCAGTACTTC. Residues: CAISGTGTSAETQYF.

The chain is built from TRBV7-6 and TRBJ2-2; 11 positions agree with TRBD1. The V segment lost 5 bases and the J segment 4 bases; nucleotides outside the gene matches: 3. The germline CDR1 and CDR2 sequences are SGHVS and FNYEAQ. The CDR3 runs to 15 residues. For the CDR3, the DNA is TGTGCCAGCAGCCAGGGACAGGGGGGCACCGGGGAGCTGTTTTTT. This sequence encodes CASSQGQGGTGELFF.